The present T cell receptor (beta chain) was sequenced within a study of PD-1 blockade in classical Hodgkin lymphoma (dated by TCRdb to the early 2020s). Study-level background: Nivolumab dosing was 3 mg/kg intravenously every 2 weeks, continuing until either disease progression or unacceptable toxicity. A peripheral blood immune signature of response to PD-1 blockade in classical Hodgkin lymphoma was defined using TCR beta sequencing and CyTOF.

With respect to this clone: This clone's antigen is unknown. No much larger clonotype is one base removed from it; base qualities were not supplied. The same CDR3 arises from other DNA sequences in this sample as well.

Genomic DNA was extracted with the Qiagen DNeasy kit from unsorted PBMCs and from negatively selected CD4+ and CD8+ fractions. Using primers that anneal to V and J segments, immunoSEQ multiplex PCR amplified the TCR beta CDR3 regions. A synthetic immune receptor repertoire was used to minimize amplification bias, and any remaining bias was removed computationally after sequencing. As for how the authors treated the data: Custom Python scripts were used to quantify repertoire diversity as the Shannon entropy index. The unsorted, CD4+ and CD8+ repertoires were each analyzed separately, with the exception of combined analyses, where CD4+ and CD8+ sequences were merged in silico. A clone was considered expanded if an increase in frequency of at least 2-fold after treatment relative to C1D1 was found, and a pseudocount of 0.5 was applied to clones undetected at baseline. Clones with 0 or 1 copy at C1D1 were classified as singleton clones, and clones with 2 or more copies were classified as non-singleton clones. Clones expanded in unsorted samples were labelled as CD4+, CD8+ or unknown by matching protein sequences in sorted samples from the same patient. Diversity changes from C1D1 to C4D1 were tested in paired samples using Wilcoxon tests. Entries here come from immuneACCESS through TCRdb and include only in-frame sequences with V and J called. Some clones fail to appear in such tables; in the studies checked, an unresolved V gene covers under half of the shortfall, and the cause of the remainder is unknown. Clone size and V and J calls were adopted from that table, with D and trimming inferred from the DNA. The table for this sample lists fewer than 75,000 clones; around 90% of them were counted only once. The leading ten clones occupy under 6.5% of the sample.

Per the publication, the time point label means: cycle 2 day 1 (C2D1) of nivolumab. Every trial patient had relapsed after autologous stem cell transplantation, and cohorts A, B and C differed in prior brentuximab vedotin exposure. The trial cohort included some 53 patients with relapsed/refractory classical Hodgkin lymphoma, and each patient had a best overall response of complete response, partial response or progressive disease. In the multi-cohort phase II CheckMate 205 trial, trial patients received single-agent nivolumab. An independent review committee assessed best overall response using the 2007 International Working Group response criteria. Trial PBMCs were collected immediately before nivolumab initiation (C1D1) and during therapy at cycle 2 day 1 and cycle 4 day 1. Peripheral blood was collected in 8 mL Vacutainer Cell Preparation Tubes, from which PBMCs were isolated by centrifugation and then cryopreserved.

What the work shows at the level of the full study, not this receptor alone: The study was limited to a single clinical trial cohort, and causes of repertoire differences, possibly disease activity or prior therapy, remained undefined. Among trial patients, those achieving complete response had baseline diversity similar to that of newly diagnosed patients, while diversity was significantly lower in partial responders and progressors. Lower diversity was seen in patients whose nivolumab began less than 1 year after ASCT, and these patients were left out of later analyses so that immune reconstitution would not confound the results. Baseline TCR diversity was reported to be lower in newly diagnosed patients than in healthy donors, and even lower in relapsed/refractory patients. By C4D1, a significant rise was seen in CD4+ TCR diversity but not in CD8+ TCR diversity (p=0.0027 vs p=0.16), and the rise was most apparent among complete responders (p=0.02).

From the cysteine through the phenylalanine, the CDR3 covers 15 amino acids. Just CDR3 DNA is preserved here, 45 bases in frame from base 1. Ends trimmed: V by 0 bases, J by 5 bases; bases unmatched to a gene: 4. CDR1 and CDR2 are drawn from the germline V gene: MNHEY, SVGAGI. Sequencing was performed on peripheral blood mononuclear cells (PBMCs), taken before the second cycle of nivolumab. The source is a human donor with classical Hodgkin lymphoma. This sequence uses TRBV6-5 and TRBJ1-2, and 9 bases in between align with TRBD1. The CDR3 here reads CASSYSGTGLYGYTF. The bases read TGTGCCAGCAGTTACTCGGGGACAGGGTTGTATGGCTACACCTTC.